This is a list of T cell receptor beta chains from one sample in a study of CD8 T cells in Susac syndrome. TCRdb ran MiXCR on the immunoSEQ multiplex PCR reads and lists one entry per CDR3 protein. The sample includes 200,000 or so distinct CDR3 sequences, roughly 96% of them seen just once. The sequenced sample was CD4+ T cells from PBMCs. The receptors derive from a human donor with multiple sclerosis. Both conserved end residues are part of each CDR3. D genes are given only for firm matches. Where a row states a size, it is once, few, many or the class of an expanded clone; other rows omit it.

TRBV3-1	TRBJ2-3	NA	TRBD2	TGTGCCAGCAGCCGGGGACTAGCGGGGGACAGCACAGATACGCAGTATTTT	CASSRGLAGDSTDTQYF
TRBV12-5	TRBJ2-5	NA	TRBD1	TGTGCTAGTGGTCCGGACAGGGGGCGAGAGACCCAGTACTTC	CASGPDRGRETQYF
TRBV29-1	TRBJ2-1	NA	NA	TGCAGCGTTGCTACGGACTCCTACAATGAGCAGTTCTTC	CSVATDSYNEQFF
TRBV12-3/TRBV12-4	TRBJ2-3	NA	NA	TGTGCCAGCACTCTTACGTTGGGGGTTCGAGATACGCAGTATTTT	CASTLTLGVRDTQYF
TRBV7-9	TRBJ2-7	NA	TRBD2	TGTGCCAGCAGCGCAGAGGGCGGGAGGTCCTACGAGCAGTACTTC	CASSAEGGRSYEQYF
TRBV15	TRBJ1-6	NA	NA	TGTGCCACCAGCAGAGATAACGGCGAGGGGGTCCTCCACTTT	CATSRDNGEGVLHF
TRBV4-1	TRBJ2-7	NA	NA	TGCGCCAGCAGCCCCCGGACAGAATACGAGCAGTACTTC	CASSPRTEYEQYF
TRBV5-4	TRBJ2-3	NA	NA	TGTGCCAGCAGCCCCCGGGCCACAGATACGCAGTATTTT	CASSPRATDTQYF
TRBV20-1	TRBJ2-6	NA	NA	TGCAGTGCTAGGACCGCAGAAGATAGCTCTGGGGCCAACGTCCTGACTTTC	CSARTAEDSSGANVLTF
TRBV6-5	TRBJ2-7	NA	TRBD1	TGTGCCAGCAGTTACTCGACAGGGCCGACCTACGAGCAGTACTTC	CASSYSTGPTYEQYF
TRBV19	TRBJ2-1	NA	NA	TGTGCCAGTAGTATAGATCTCTGGGGAGAGCAGTTCTTC	CASSIDLWGEQFF
TRBV3-1	TRBJ2-5	NA	TRBD1	TGTGCCAGCAGCCAAGAAAGGGGGCAAAAGACCCAGTACTTC	CASSQERGQKTQYF
TRBV11-2	TRBJ2-4	NA	NA	TGTGCCAGCGAAAGGTTGCGAGAGGTCGGCATTCAGTACTTC	CASERLREVGIQYF
TRBV20-1	TRBJ2-5	NA	NA	TGCAGTGCTAGAGATGTATTTGGGGGCCAAGAGACCCAGTACTTC	CSARDVFGGQETQYF
TRBV30	TRBJ1-2	NA	NA	TGTGCCTGGAAGGGATTTGCCTATGGCTACACCTTC	CAWKGFAYGYTF
TRBV18	TRBJ2-7	NA	TRBD2	TGTGCCAGCTCACCAGATAGCGGGACCTACGAGCAGTACTTC	CASSPDSGTYEQYF
TRBV24-1	TRBJ1-1	NA	TRBD1	TGTGCCACCAAGGGGGCCGACACTGAAGCTTTCTTT	CATKGADTEAFF
TRBV20-1	TRBJ2-7	NA	TRBD1	TGCAGTGCTAGAGGGGGACAGGGGCTGGAGCAGTACTTC	CSARGGQGLEQYF
TRBV15	TRBJ2-1	NA	NA	TGTGCCACCAGCAGAGTGTTGGACGAGCAGTTCTTC	CATSRVLDEQFF
TRBV3-1	TRBJ2-2	NA	NA	TGTGCCAGCAGCCAAGAGTGGGCCGGGGAGCTGTTTTTT	CASSQEWAGELFF
TRBV20-1	TRBJ2-3	once	NA	TGCAGTGCTAGAGGGGGGGCACTTACAGATACGCAGTATTTT	CSARGGALTDTQYF
TRBV7-9	TRBJ2-2	NA	NA	TGTGCCATCTTTCCCGTGGCCGGGGAGCTGTTTTTT	CAIFPVAGELFF
TRBV20-1	TRBJ2-7	NA	NA	TGCAGTGCTAGCTCCCGACAACCTTACGAGCAGTACTTC	CSASSRQPYEQYF
TRBV3-1	TRBJ2-5	NA	TRBD2	TGTGCCAGCAGCCAAGGCGGGGGGCAGGAGACCCAGTACTTC	CASSQGGGQETQYF
TRBV7-9	TRBJ2-7	NA	NA	TGTGCCAGCAGCTTCGGCGGGTGGGACTTCACCTACGAGCAGTACTTC	CASSFGGWDFTYEQYF
TRBV7-9	TRBJ1-5	NA	NA	TGTGCCAGCAGCACCTTCGAAAGCCAGCCCCAGCATTTT	CASSTFESQPQHF
TRBV29-1	TRBJ2-3	NA	NA	TGCAGCGTTGTTATACGCACAGATACGCAGTATTTT	CSVVIRTDTQYF
TRBV7-8	TRBJ2-2	once	NA	TGTGCCAGCAGCTTAGCGGGGAAGGGAATTCCCGGGGAGCTGTTTTTT	CASSLAGKGIPGELFF